A selection of T cell receptor beta chains follows, all from one sample in a study of blood T cell repertoires in COVID-19. TCRdb's table, derived via immunoSEQ multiplex PCR, lists solely in-frame clones and lacks some. The sample records around 250,000 clones, 65% to 90% being singletons. Sequenced material: PBMCs or T cells enriched from blood (not recorded which). The receptors stem from a woman in her 50s with acute COVID-19. Each CDR3 is given with its conserved first and last residue. A D gene is named only where the DNA matches it firmly. Clone size appears in some rows only: once, few, many, or a class for an expanded clone.

size	D	V	J	CDR3	DNA
-	-	TRBV30	TRBJ1-4	CAWRGLGANEKLFF	TGTGCCTGGAGGGGTCTGGGAGCTAATGAAAAACTGTTTTTT
many	-	TRBV6-5	TRBJ1-5	CASSYSRTGNQPQHF	TGTGCCAGCAGTTACTCGAGGACAGGCAATCAGCCCCAGCATTTT
-	-	TRBV3-1/TRBV3-2	TRBJ1-5	CASSQDQTQPQHF	TGTGCCAGCAGCCAAGATCAGACACAGCCCCAGCATTTT
once	-	TRBV6-5	TRBJ2-6	CASSYRRNAGANVLTF	TGTGCCAGCAGTTACCGGAGGAATGCGGGGGCCAACGTCCTGACTTTC
-	-	TRBV4-1	TRBJ1-4	CASSQGGLFF	TGCGCCAGCAGCCAAGGAGGGCTGTTTTTT
-	-	TRBV2	TRBJ2-1	CASDIYNEQFF	TGTGCCAGCGACATCTACAATGAGCAGTTCTTC
-	-	TRBV9	TRBJ2-3	CASTLSGLLEDTQYF	TGTGCCAGCACCCTATCTGGACTATTAGAAGATACGCAGTATTTT
-	-	TRBV19	TRBJ1-1	CASIPQGSKTEAFF	TGTGCCAGTATTCCCCAGGGGTCTAAAACTGAAGCTTTCTTT
-	TRBD1	TRBV6-2/TRBV6-3	TRBJ2-7	CASSYPTSGQVTYEQYF	TGTGCCAGCAGTTACCCGACCTCGGGACAGGTAACCTACGAGCAGTACTTC
-	TRBD1	TRBV7-9	TRBJ1-5	CASSLGQGLNQPQHF	TGTGCCAGCAGCTTGGGACAGGGTCTCAATCAGCCCCAGCATTTT
-	TRBD1	TRBV5-1	TRBJ1-2	CASSATGTGVYGYTF	TGCGCCAGCAGCGCCACCGGGACAGGGGTGTATGGCTACACCTTC